This T cell receptor beta chain was sequenced for a study of cytomegalovirus exposure and HLA in healthy donors. Broader study findings: Most TCR sequences showed up rarely, but some public TCRs showed up in many donors.

From germline, CDR1 is SGHAT and CDR2 FQNNGV. The length of the CDR3 is 17 residues. V trimming: 1 base; J trimming: 10 bases; junction bases outside the gene matches: 16. Comments on this clone: The antigen is not known.

A multiplex PCR was run with 60 Vbeta primers and 13 Jbeta primers. Clones were read by immunoSEQ multiplex PCR, and TCRdb kept only the in-frame ones, dropping some. The repertoire has 85,000 to 130,000 clones, about 79% of them found once; the top ten carry under 6.5%. The donors, nominally healthy at sampling, likely had unrecorded immune exposures. The V call is TRBV11-2, the J call TRBJ2-3; 8 positions match TRBD2. The sample comprised PBMCs. The sequence came from a man in his fifties or sixties in good health and CMV-seropositive. For the CDR3, the DNA is TGTGCCAGCAGCTTAGCCCGGGGGGGGCGCTCGTCCTGGGCGCAGTATTTT. It is translated as CASSLARGGRSSWAQYF.